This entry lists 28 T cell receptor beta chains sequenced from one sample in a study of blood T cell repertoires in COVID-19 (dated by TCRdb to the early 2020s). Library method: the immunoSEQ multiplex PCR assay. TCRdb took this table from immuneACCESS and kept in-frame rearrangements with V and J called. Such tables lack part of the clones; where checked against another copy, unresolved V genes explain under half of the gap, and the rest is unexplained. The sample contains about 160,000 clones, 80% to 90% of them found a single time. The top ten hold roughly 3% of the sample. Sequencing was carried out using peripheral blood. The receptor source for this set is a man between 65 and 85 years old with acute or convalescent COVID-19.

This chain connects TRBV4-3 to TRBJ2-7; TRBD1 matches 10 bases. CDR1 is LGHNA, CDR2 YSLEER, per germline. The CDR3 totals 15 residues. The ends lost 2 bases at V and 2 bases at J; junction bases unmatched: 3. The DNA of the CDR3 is TGCGCCAGCAGCCAAATCGGACAGGGGGCCTACGAGCAGTACTTC. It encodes CASSQIGQGAYEQYF.

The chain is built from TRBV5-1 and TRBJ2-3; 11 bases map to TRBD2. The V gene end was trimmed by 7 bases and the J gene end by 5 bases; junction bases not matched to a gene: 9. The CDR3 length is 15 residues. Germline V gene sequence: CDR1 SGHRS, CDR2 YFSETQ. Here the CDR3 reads CASRVAGGPGDTQYF. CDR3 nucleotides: TGCGCCAGCCGAGTAGCGGGAGGGCCAGGAGATACGCAGTATTTT.

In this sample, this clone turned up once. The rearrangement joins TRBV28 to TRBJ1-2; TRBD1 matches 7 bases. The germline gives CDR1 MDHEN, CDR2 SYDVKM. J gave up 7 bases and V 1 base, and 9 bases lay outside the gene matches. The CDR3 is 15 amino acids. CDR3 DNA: TGTGCCAGCAGTTTATCCCTGGACAGGCCGGGTGGCTACACCTTC. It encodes CASSLSLDRPGGYTF.

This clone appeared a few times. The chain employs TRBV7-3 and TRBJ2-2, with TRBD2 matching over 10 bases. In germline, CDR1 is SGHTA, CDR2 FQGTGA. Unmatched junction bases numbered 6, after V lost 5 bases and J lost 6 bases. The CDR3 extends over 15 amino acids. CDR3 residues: CASSPRTSGSGELFF. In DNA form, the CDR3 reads TGTGCCAGCAGCCCTAGGACTAGCGGATCCGGGGAGCTGTTTTTT. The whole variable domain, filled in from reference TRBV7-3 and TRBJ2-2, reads GAGVSQTPSNKVTEKGKYVELRCDPISGHTALYWYRQSLGQGPEFLIYFQGTGAADDSGLPNDRFFAVRPEGSVSTLKIQRTERGDSAVYLCASSPRTSGSGELFFGEGSRLTVL.

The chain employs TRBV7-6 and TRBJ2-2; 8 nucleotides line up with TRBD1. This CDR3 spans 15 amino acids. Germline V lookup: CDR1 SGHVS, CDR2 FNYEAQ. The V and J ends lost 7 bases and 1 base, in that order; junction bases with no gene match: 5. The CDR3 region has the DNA TGTGCCAGCATGTTAGGACAGGGGAACACCGGGGAGCTGTTTTTT. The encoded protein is CASMLGQGNTGELFF.

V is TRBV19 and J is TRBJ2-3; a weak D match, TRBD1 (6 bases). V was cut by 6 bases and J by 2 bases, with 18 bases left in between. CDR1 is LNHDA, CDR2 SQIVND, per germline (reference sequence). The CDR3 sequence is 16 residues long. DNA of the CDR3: TGTGCCAGTAGCCCACGTCCGGGACACTCCACAGATACGCAGTATTTT. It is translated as CASSPRPGHSTDTQYF. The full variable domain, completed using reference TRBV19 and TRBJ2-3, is DGGITQSPKYLFRKEGQNVTLSCEQNLNHDAMYWYRQDPGQGLRLIYYSQIVNDFQKGDIAEGYSVSREKKESFPLTVTSAQKNPTAFYLCASSPRPGHSTDTQYFGPGTRLTVL.

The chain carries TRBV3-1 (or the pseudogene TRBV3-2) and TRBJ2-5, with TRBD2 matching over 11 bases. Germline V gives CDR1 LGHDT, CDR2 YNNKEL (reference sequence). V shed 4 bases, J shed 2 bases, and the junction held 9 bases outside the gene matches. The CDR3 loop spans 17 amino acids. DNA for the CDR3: TGTGCCAGCAGCCTGCGGACTAGCGGGCGAGGGCAAGAGACCCAGTACTTC. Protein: CASSLRTSGRGQETQYF.

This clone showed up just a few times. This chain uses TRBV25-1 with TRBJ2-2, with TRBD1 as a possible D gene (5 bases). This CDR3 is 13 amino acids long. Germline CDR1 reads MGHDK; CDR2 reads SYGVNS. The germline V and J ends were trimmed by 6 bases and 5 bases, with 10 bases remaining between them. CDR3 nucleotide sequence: TGTGCCAGCAGGACCAGGACAACCGGGGAGCTGTTTTTT. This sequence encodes CASRTRTTGELFF. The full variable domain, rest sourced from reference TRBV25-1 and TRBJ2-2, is EADIYQTPRYLVIGTGKKITLECSQTMGHDKMYWYQQDPGMELHLIHYSYGVNSTEKGDLSSESTVSRIRTEHFPLTLESARPSHTSQYLCASRTRTTGELFFGEGSRLTVL.

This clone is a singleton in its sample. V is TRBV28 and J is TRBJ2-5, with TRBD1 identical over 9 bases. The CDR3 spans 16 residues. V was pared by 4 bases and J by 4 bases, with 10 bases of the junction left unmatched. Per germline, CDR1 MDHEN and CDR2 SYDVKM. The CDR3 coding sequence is TGTGCCAGCAGTTCCCTTCGCCGGGACAGGGTAGAGACCCAGTACTTC. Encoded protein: CASSSLRRDRVETQYF.

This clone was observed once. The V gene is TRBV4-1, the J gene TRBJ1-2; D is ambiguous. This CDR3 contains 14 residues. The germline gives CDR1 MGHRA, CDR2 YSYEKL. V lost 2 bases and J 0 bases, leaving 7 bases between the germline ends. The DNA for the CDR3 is TGCGCCAGCAGCCAACGCGAAGCTAACTATGGCTACACCTTC. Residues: CASSQREANYGYTF.

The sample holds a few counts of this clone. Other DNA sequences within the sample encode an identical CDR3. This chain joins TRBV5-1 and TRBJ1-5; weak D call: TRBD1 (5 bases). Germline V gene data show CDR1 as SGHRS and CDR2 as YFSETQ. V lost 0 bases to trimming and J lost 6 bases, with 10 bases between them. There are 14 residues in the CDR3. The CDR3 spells CASSLGGGGQPQHF. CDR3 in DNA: TGCGCCAGCAGCTTGGGGGGCGGGGGTCAGCCCCAGCATTTT.

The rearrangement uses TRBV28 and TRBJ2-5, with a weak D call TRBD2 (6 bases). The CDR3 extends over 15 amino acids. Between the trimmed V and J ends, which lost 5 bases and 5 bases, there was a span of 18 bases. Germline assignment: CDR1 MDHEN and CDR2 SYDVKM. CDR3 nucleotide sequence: TGTGCCAGCAGTCCCTGGACGGGTGGGGGGGAGACCCAGTACTTC. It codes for CASSPWTGGGETQYF. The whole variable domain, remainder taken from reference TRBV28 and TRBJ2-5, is DVKVTQSSRYLVKRTGEKVFLECVQDMDHENMFWYRQDPGLGLRLIYFSYDVKMKEKGDIPEGYSVSREKKERFSLILESASTNQTSMYLCASSPWTGGGETQYFGPGTRLLVL.

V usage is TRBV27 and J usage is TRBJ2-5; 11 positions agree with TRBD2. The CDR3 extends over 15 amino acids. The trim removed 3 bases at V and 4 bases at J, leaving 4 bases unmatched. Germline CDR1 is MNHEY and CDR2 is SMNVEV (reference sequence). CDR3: CASSFLAGGRETQYF. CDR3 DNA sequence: TGTGCCAGCAGTTTTCTAGCGGGAGGAAGAGAGACCCAGTACTTC.

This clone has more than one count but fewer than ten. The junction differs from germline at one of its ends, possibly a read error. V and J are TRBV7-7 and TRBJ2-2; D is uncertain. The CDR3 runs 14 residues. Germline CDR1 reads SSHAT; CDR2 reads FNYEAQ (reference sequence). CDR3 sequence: CASSSTFSTGELFF. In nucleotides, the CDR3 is TGTGCTAGCAGCTCCACTTTCTCCACCGGGGAGCTGTTTTTT.

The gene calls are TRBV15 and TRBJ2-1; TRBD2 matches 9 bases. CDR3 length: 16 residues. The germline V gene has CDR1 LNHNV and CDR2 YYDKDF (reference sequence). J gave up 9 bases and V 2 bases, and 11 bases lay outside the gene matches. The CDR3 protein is CATSRSPSGAGGEQFF. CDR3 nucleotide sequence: TGTGCCACCAGCAGATCTCCTAGCGGGGCTGGGGGTGAGCAGTTCTTC.

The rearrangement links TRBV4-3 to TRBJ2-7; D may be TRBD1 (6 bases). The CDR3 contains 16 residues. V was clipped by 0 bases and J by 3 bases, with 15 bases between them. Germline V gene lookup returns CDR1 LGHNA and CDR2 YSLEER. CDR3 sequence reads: CASSQDQGTVGYEQYF. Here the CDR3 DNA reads TGCGCCAGCAGCCAAGATCAGGGGACCGTCGGCTACGAGCAGTACTTC.

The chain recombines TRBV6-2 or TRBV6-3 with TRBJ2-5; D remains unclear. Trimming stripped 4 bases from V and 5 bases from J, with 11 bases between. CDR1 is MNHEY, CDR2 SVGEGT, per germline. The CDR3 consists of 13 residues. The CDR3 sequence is CASSWLARETQYF. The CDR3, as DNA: TGTGCCAGCAGTTGGTTAGCACGGGAGACCCAGTACTTC.

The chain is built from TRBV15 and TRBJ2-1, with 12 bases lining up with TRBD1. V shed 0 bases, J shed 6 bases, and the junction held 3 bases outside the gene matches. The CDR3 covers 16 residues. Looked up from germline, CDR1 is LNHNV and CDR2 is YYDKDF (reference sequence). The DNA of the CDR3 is TGTGCCACCAGCAGAGACGGGACAGGGGGCATCAATGAGCAGTTCTTC. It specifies CATSRDGTGGINEQFF.

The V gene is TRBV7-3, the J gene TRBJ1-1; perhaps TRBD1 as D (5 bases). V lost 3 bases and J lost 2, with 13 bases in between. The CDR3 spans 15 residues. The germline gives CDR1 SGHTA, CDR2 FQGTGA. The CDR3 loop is CASSLQKQGNTEAFF. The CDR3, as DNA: TGTGCCAGCAGCTTGCAGAAGCAGGGAAACACTGAAGCTTTCTTT.

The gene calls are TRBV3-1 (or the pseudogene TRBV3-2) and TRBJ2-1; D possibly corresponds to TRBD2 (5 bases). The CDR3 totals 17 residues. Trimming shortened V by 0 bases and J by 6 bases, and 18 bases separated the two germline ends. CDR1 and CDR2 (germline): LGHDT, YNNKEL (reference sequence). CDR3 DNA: TGTGCCAGCAGCCAAGAGTGGCTTCAAGGAGGAGCCAATGAGCAGTTCTTC. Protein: CASSQEWLQGGANEQFF.

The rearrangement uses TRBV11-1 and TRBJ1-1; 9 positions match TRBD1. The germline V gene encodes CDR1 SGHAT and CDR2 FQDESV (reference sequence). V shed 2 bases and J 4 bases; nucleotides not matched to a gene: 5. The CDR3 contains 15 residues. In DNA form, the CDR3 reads TGTGCCAGCAGCTTACCCCCGACAGGGGGCACTGAAGCTTTCTTT. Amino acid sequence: CASSLPPTGGTEAFF.

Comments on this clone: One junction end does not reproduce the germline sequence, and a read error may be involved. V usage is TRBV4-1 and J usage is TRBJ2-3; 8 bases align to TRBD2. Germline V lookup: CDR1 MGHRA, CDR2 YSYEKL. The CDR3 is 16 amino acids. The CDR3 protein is CASSQESGGSTDTQYF. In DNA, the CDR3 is TGCGCCAGCAGTCAAGAGAGCGGGGGAAGCACAGATACGCAGTATTTT.

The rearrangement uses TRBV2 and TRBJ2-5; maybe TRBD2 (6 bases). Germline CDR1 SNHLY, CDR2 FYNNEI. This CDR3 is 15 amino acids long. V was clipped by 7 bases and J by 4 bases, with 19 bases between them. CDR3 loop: CASNQPGGAGETQYF. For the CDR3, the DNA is TGTGCCAGCAACCAGCCCGGAGGGGCAGGAGAGACCCAGTACTTC.

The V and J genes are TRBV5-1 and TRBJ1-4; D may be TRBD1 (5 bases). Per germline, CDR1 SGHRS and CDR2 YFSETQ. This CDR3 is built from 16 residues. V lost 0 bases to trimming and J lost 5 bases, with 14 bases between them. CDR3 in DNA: TGCGCCAGCAGCTTGGGAAGGACAAAGGGAAATGAAAAACTGTTTTTT. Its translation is CASSLGRTKGNEKLFF.

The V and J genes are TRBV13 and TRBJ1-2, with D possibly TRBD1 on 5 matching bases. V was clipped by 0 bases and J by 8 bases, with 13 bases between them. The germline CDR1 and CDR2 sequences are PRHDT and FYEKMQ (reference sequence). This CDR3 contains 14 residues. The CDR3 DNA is TGTGCCAGCAGCTTAGGTGGGGCGGAGTTGGGCTACACCTTC. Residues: CASSLGGAELGYTF.

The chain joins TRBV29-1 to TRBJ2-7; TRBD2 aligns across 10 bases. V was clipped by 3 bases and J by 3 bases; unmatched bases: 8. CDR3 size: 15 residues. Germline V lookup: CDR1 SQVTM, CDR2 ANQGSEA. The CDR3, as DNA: TGCAGCGTTGAGCTAGCGGGAGCCCGGGACTACGAGCAGTACTTC. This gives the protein CSVELAGARDYEQYF.

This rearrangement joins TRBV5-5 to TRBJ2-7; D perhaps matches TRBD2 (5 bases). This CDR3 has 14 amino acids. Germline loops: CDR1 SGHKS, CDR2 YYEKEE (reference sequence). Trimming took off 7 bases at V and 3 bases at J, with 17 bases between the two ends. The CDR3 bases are TGTGCCAGCGGACTCGAAATGGGAATCTACGAGCAGTACTTC. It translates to CASGLEMGIYEQYF. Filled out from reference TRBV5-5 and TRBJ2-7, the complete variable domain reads DAGVTQSPTHLIKTRGQQVTLRCSPISGHKSVSWYQQVLGQGPQFIFQYYEKEERGRGNFPDRFSARQFPNYSSELNVNALLLGDSALYLCASGLEMGIYEQYFGPGTRLTVT.

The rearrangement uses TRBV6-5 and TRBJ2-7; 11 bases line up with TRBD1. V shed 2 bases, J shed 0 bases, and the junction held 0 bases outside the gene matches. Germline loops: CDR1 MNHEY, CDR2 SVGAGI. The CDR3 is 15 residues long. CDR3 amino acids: CASSYGTGGSYEQYF. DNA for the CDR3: TGTGCCAGCAGTTACGGGACAGGGGGCTCCTACGAGCAGTACTTC.